This TCR beta chain was identified during a study of blood T cell repertoires in COVID-19. This table comes from immunoSEQ multiplex PCR, and its TCRdb copy is limited to in-frame clones, with some not included. The sample has 200,000 to 300,000 clones; about four fifths are singletons. This clone was seen more than once but under ten times. This CDR3 comprises 15 residues. Trimming cost V 6 bases and J 8 bases; bases outside gene matches: 14. The germline CDR1 and CDR2 sequences are MDHEN and SYDVKM. The receptor's source is a woman aged 80 or older with COVID-19, enrolled during active disease. The material sequenced was peripheral blood. The chain couples TRBV28 to TRBJ1-2, with 8 bases fitting TRBD1. This CDR3 is CASSTSDRGLWGYTF. The CDR3 nucleotides are TGTGCCAGCAGCACCTCTGACAGGGGCCTATGGGGCTACACCTTC.